This TCR beta chain emerged from a study of shared clonotypes between healthy human individuals. Using immunoSEQ multiplex PCR, the repertoire was profiled, and TCRdb retains in-frame clones only, with some absent. The sample lists over a million clones; roughly 96% were seen once. Germline CDR1 is SGHTA and CDR2 is FQGNSA. V trimming: 3 bases; J trimming: 3 bases; junction bases outside the gene matches: 5. This CDR3 has 15 residues. This sequence was found in a man younger than 45 in good health. The chain combines TRBV7-2 with TRBJ2-5; 9 positions match TRBD2. The sequencing sample was made of naive CD4+ T cells sorted from blood. Subset given: CD45RA+ positively selected. CDR3 sequence: CASSLQREVKETQYF. CDR3 nucleotides: TGTGCCAGCAGCTTGCAGCGGGAGGTTAAAGAGACCCAGTACTTC.